These 28 T cell receptor beta chains came from one sample sequenced in a study of T cells expressing NK-cell markers. TCRdb derives one entry per CDR3 protein from the 5' RACE reads, leaving out DNA. The table lists about 150,000 distinct CDR3 sequences. Sequenced input: blood T cells: a sorted CD56 or NKG2C T cell subset, CD4+ or CD8+ T cells, or bulk PBMC T cells (not recorded which). Receptor source: a woman aged 45-60 years in good health.

The chain carries TRBV5-1 and TRBJ2-2. The CDR3 totals 13 residues. Per germline, CDR1 SGHRS and CDR2 YFSETQ. The CDR3 is CASSFDGYGELFF.

This rearrangement joins TRBV24-1 to TRBJ1-5; TCRdb selects TRBD1, and the lack of DNA leaves this call unchecked. Germline values: CDR1 KGHDR, CDR2 SFDVKD. CDR3 length equals 14 residues. CDR3 sequence: CATDWRGGDQPQHF.

V is TRBV7-2 and J is TRBJ2-3; TCRdb picks TRBD2, but there is no DNA to check that call. The V gene's germline CDR1 is SGHTA and CDR2 FQGNSA. The CDR3 runs 16 residues. CDR3 sequence reads: CASSLSSGWGLDTQYF.

The chain employs TRBV5-1 and TRBJ2-5; lacking DNA, the TRBD1 call made by TCRdb goes unchecked. CDR1 is SGHRS and CDR2 is YFSETQ in the germline V gene. The CDR3 spans 13 residues. The CDR3 here is CASSSRGAETQYF.

The V and J genes are TRBV29-1 and TRBJ2-7; TCRdb's assignment of TRBD1 cannot be checked, as there is no DNA. This CDR3 has 13 residues. Germline CDR1 reads SQVTM; CDR2 reads ANQGSEA. CDR3 amino acids: CSVTGTGDYEQYF.

The rearrangement links TRBV12-3 or TRBV12-4 to TRBJ2-1; absent DNA, TCRdb's TRBD1 call cannot be checked. The CDR3 covers 14 residues. The CDR3 sequence: CATGTGANYNEQFF.

The V call is TRBV20-1, the J call TRBJ2-7; TCRdb reports TRBD1, a call that lacks DNA to check it against. CDR1 and CDR2 (germline): DFQATT, SNEGSKA (reference sequence). This CDR3 has 16 residues. This CDR3 reads CSARDVRGGAPDEQYF.

The V gene is TRBV12-5, the J gene TRBJ1-2; TCRdb designates TRBD1, a call that cannot be tested without DNA. Germline V lookup: CDR1 LGHNT, CDR2 FRNRAP. This CDR3 is 17 amino acids long. CDR3 loop: CASGPRPGHPGGYGYTF.

The V and J genes are TRBV20-1 and TRBJ2-5; TCRdb's D call of TRBD2 is untestable without DNA. The CDR3 loop spans 15 amino acids. Germline CDR1 reads DFQATT; CDR2 reads SNEGSKA (reference sequence). CDR3 residues: CSARTSGSTWETQYF.

The rearrangement links TRBV27 to TRBJ2-3. The CDR3 runs 13 residues. In germline, CDR1 is MNHEY, CDR2 SMNVEV (reference sequence). CDR3 protein: CASSPHRADTQYF.

The rearrangement uses TRBV4-1 and TRBJ2-7; as DNA is missing, the TRBD2 call by TCRdb cannot be tested. The CDR3 spans 16 residues. Germline V lookup: CDR1 MGHRA, CDR2 YSYEKL. The CDR3 sequence is CASSQVLAGGPVEQYF.

This sequence joins TRBV7-3 and TRBJ1-5; no DNA is available, so the TRBD1 call from TCRdb remains unchecked. CDR1 and CDR2 (germline): SGHTA, FQGTGA. The CDR3 consists of 13 residues. The CDR3: CASSLPPPGPQHF.

The rearrangement uses TRBV4-1 and TRBJ2-7; TCRdb indicates TRBD2, and absent DNA this call remains unverified. The CDR3 loop spans 17 amino acids. CDR1 MGHRA and CDR2 YSYEKL come from the germline V gene. CDR3 sequence: CASSPALGVAGVGEQYF.

This chain uses TRBV29-1 with TRBJ1-2. Germline V gene sequence: CDR1 SQVTM, CDR2 ANQGSEA. This CDR3 contains 14 residues. The CDR3 loop is CSVLLAREEYGYTF. The entire variable domain, with the rest obtained from reference TRBV29-1 and TRBJ1-2, is as follows: SAVISQKPSRDICQRGTSLTIQCQVDSQVTMMFWYRQQPGQSLTLIATANQGSEATYESGFVIDKFPISRPNLTFSTLTVSNMSPEDSSIYLCSVLLAREEYGYTFGSGTRLTVV.

The chain employs TRBV20-1 and TRBJ1-1; TCRdb indicates TRBD1, and absent DNA this call remains unverified. The CDR3 runs to 14 residues. Germline V gene data show CDR1 as DFQATT and CDR2 as SNEGSKA (reference sequence). The CDR3: CSATRTGMNTEAFF.

The chain joins TRBV24-1 to TRBJ1-1. Germline CDR1 KGHDR, CDR2 SFDVKD. The CDR3 is 13 residues long. Here the CDR3 reads CATSGSRSTEAFF.

The chain uses TRBV12-3 or TRBV12-4 and TRBJ2-1; the D call of TRBD2 rests on TCRdb alone, since no DNA is present to check it. The CDR3 is 15 residues long. This CDR3 reads CASRRRESSINEQFF.

CDR3 protein: CASSVGGWPLHF. The chain recombines TRBV12-3 or TRBV12-4 with TRBJ1-6. This CDR3 contains 12 residues.

This chain uses TRBV24-1 with TRBJ2-7; TCRdb proposes TRBD1, but this gene call is untestable without DNA. CDR1 and CDR2 from the germline V gene are KGHDR and SFDVKD. The CDR3 contains 13 residues. The CDR3 is CATSDRGGYEQYF.

The rearrangement uses TRBV5-1 and TRBJ2-1; without DNA, the TCRdb call of TRBD1 cannot be checked. Germline V lookup: CDR1 SGHRS, CDR2 YFSETQ. This CDR3 is built from 14 residues. The CDR3 spells CASSPTGGWNEQFF.

V and J are TRBV9 and TRBJ2-7; TCRdb outputs TRBD1, but without DNA this stays unchecked. Germline values: CDR1 SGDLS, CDR2 YYNGEE. This CDR3 region has 13 residues. This CDR3 is CASREDNSYEQYF.

This sequence joins TRBV3-1 and TRBJ2-1; TCRdb's D gene call, TRBD2, goes unchecked for lack of DNA. The CDR3 is made up of 17 amino acids. Germline V gene lookup returns CDR1 LGHDT and CDR2 YNNKEL (reference sequence). The chain's CDR3 is CASSPKLAGVGRDEQFF.

This sequence joins TRBV15 and TRBJ2-7; TCRdb reports TRBD2, a call that lacks DNA to check it against. The CDR3 runs 14 residues. Per the germline V gene, CDR1 is LNHNV and CDR2 is YYDKDF (reference sequence). The CDR3 region is CATSRGAGEYEQYF.

The genes are TRBV10-2 and TRBJ2-3; TCRdb outputs TRBD1, but without DNA this stays unchecked. CDR3 size: 14 residues. The germline V gene encodes CDR1 WSHSY and CDR2 SAAADI. CDR3 sequence: CASSSGTDPNTQYF.

The CDR3 protein is CASSLFPGTGNTGELFF. The genes are TRBV5-1 and TRBJ2-2; TCRdb reports TRBD1, a call that lacks DNA to check it against. The CDR3 loop spans 17 amino acids. Germline values: CDR1 SGHRS, CDR2 YFSETQ. Based on the CDR3 plus reference TRBV5-1 and TRBJ2-2, the full variable domain is KAGVTQTPRYLIKTRGQQVTLSCSPISGHRSVSWYQQTPGQGLQFLFEYFSETQRNKGNFPGRFSGRQFSNSRSEMNVSTLELGDSALYLCASSLFPGTGNTGELFFGEGSRLTVL.

The CDR3 reads CASSTGVVYGYTF. The genes are TRBV19 and TRBJ1-2. CDR3 length: 13 residues. From germline, CDR1 is LNHDA and CDR2 SQIVND (reference sequence). The variable domain in full, completed from reference TRBV19 and TRBJ1-2, reads DGGITQSPKYLFRKEGQNVTLSCEQNLNHDAMYWYRQDPGQGLRLIYYSQIVNDFQKGDIAEGYSVSREKKESFPLTVTSAQKNPTAFYLCASSTGVVYGYTFGSGTRLTVV.

V usage is TRBV24-1 and J usage is TRBJ2-1. This CDR3 has 11 amino acids. Germline V gene lookup returns CDR1 KGHDR and CDR2 SFDVKD. Here the CDR3 reads CATSAGNEQFF.

The chain joins TRBV2 to TRBJ2-1; TCRdb selects TRBD2, and the lack of DNA leaves this call unchecked. The CDR3 has 16 residues. Germline-derived CDR1 and CDR2 are SNHLY and FYNNEI. The CDR3 region is CASNFAGTSGYNEQFF.